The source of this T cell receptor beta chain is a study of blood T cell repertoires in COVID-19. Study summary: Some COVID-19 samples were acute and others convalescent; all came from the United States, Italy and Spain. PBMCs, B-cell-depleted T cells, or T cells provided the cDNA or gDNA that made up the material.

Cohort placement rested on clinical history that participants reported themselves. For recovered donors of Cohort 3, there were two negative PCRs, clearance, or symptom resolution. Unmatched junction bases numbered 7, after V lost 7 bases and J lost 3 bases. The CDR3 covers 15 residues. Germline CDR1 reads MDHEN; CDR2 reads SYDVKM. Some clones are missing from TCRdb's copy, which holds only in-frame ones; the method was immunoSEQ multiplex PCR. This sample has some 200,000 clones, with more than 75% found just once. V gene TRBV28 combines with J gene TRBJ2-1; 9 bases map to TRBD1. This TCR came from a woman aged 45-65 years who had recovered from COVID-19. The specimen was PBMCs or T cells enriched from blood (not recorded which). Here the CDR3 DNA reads TGTGCCAGCAACAAACCGGGACAGGGCTACAATGAGCAGTTCTTC. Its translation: CASNKPGQGYNEQFF.